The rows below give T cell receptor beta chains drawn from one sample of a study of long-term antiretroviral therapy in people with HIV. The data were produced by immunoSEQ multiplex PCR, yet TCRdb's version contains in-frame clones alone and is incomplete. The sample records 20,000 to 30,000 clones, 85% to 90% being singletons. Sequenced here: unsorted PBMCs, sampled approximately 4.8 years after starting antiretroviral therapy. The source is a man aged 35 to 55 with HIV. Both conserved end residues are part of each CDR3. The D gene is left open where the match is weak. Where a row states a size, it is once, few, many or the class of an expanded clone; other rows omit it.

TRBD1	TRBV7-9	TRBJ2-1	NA	TGTGCCAGCAGCCCACTTTGGACAGGGTCCTACAATGAGCAGTTCTTC	CASSPLWTGSYNEQFF
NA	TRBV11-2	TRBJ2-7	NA	TGTGCCAGCAGCTTAGGATCCTCCTACGAGCAGTACTTC	CASSLGSSYEQYF
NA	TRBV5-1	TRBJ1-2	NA	TGCGCCAGCAGCCCCGACAGGAATTATGGCTACACCTTC	CASSPDRNYGYTF
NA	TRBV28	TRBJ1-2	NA	TGTGCCAGCAGTCCAGCCGGGGGTGGCTACACCTTC	CASSPAGGGYTF
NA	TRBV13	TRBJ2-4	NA	TGTGCCAGCAGCCCGGGAGAGGGGAAAAACATTCAGTACTTC	CASSPGEGKNIQYF
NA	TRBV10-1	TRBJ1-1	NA	TGCGCCAGCAGTACAGGAGGGGGTGTCACTGAAGCTTTCTTT	CASSTGGGVTEAFF
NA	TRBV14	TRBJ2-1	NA	TGTGCCAGCAGCCAAGCACGAGGGGGCTACAATGAGCAGTTCTTC	CASSQARGGYNEQFF
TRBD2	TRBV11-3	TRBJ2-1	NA	TGTGCCAGCAGCTTAGATGTTGGCCTAGCGGGGGGAAGCTCCTACAATGAGCAGTTCTTC	CASSLDVGLAGGSSYNEQFF
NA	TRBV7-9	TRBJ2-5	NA	TGTGCCAGCAGCCCCGACGGAAACCAAGAGACCCAGTACTTC	CASSPDGNQETQYF
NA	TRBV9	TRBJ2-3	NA	TGTGCCAGCAGCGTAGAGGGCAGGGGAACAGATACGCAGTATTTT	CASSVEGRGTDTQYF
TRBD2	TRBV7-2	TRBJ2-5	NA	TGTGCCAGCAGCTTATTCAGTAGCGGGAAATCTTCCCGGGAGACCCAGTACTTC	CASSLFSSGKSSRETQYF
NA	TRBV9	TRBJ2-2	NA	TGTGCCAGCAGCGCCGGGGATGGCTTACAGAACACCGGGGAGCTGTTTTTT	CASSAGDGLQNTGELFF
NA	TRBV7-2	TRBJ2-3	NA	TGTGCCAGCAGCTTAGTGGCAGACATTAGCACAGATACGCAGTATTTT	CASSLVADISTDTQYF
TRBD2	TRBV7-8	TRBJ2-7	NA	TGTGCCAGCAGCCTGACTAGCGGGAGATCCTACGAGCAGTACTTC	CASSLTSGRSYEQYF
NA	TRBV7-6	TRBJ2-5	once	TGTGCCAGCAGCCCGTCCTGGGGTACTCACGGGGAGACCCAGTACTTC	CASSPSWGTHGETQYF
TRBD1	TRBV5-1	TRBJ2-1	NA	TGCGCCAGCAGCGGGGGACAGCCCTACAATGAGCAGTTCTTC	CASSGGQPYNEQFF
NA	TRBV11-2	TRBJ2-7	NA	TGTGCCAGCAGCTTAGGGACGACAGGTACCTACGAGCAGTACTTC	CASSLGTTGTYEQYF
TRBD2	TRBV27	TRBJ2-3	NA	TGTGCCAGCAGTTTAGGGCTAGCGGTTACTACTAGCACAGATACGCAGTATTTT	CASSLGLAVTTSTDTQYF
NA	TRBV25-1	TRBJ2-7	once	TGTGCCAGCAGTGAGCCCCTCCCCTGGAGCGCGAAGGGCTACGAGCAGTACTTC	CASSEPLPWSAKGYEQYF
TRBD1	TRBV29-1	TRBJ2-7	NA	TGCAGCGGTCAAATGGGACAGGGGAACGAGCAGTACTTC	CSGQMGQGNEQYF
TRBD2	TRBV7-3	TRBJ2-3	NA	TGTGCCAGCAGCCTCCTTGCGGGGGTGACAGATACGCAGTATTTT	CASSLLAGVTDTQYF
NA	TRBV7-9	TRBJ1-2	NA	TGTGCCAGCAGGGAAGAGGGGGGCGTAGCGCAGGGCTACACCTTC	CASREEGGVAQGYTF
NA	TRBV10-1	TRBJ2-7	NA	TGCGCCAGCAGTGAACAGCAGGGCTACGAGCAGTACTTC	CASSEQQGYEQYF
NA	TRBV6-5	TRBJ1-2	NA	TGTGCCAGCAGCTCGACAGGCTATGGCTACACCTTC	CASSSTGYGYTF
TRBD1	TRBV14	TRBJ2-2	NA	TGTGCCAGCAGCCAAGAGTTCTGTGGGTTGGACAGGGAGAACCACGGGGAGCTGTTTTTT	CASSQEFCGLDRENHGELFF
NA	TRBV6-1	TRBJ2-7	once	TGTGCCAGCAGGGCCGGGTCTGCCTACGAGCAGTACTTC	CASRAGSAYEQYF
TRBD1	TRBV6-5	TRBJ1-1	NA	TGTGCCAGCAGTTTCGACAGGGTTGACACTGAAGCTTTCTTT	CASSFDRVDTEAFF
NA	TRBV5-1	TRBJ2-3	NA	TGCGCCAGCAGCTTGGCCGTCGGGAACACAGATACGCAGTATTTT	CASSLAVGNTDTQYF
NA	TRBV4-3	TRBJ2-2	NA	TGCGCCAGCAGCCAAGTTGGCCCTCTGGGCTTCGGGGAGCTGTTTTTT	CASSQVGPLGFGELFF